Presented here are 10 T cell receptor beta chains from one specimen sequenced in a study of blood T cell repertoires in COVID-19. Produced via immunoSEQ multiplex PCR; TCRdb's table is partial and in-frame only. This sample has approximately 400,000 clones, with 75% to 90% found just once. The sample taken for sequencing was PBMCs or T cells enriched from blood (not recorded which). These receptors were obtained from a woman in her forties or fifties who had recovered from COVID-19.

CDR3 nucleotide sequence: TGTGCCAGCTCACTACAGGAGTTGAACACTGAAGCTTTCTTT. The encoded protein is CASSLQELNTEAFF. The chain recombines TRBV18 with TRBJ1-1; TRBD1 is a possible D gene (5 bases). The germline V gene has CDR1 KGHSH and CDR2 LQKENI. The CDR3 is 14 residues long. Trimming left V 4 bases short and J 0 bases short, with 9 bases between. The variable domain in full, completed from reference TRBV18 and TRBJ1-1, reads NAGVMQNPRHLVRRRGQEARLRCSPMKGHSHVYWYRQLPEEGLKFMVYLQKENIIDESGMPKERFSAEFPKEGPSILRIQQVVRGDSAAYFCASSLQELNTEAFFGQGTRLTVV.

The chain couples TRBV5-1 to TRBJ2-3; TRBD2 matches at 13 bases. The V gene's germline CDR1 is SGHRS and CDR2 YFSETQ. The CDR3 totals 16 residues. V was clipped by 5 bases and J by 6 bases; unmatched bases: 9. CDR3 nucleotide sequence: TGCGCCAGCAGTCTTACTAGCGGGAGGGCCGGCGATACGCAGTATTTT. The encoded protein is CASSLTSGRAGDTQYF.

The chain has TRBV4-2 and TRBJ2-3; the D gene is possibly TRBD2 (6 bases). From germline, CDR1 is LGHNA and CDR2 YNFKEQ. Trimming stripped 1 base from V and 4 bases from J, with 18 bases between. The CDR3 covers 17 residues. The CDR3 DNA is TGTGCCAGCAGCCAAGGAATCGCGGGGCATGGGTCAGATACGCAGTATTTT. Protein product: CASSQGIAGHGSDTQYF.

This rearrangement joins TRBV11-3 to TRBJ2-1, with 8 bases lining up with TRBD1. Trimming removed 4 bases from V and 5 bases from J; junction bases left unmatched: 7. From germline, CDR1 is SGHNT and CDR2 YENEEA. This CDR3 spans 15 amino acids. This CDR3 reads CASSYAETGDNEQFF. The CDR3 DNA follows: TGTGCCAGCAGCTATGCGGAGACAGGGGACAATGAGCAGTTCTTC. Looking up the rest from reference TRBV11-3 and TRBJ2-1 gives the full variable domain: EAGVVQSPRYKIIEKKQPVAFWCNPISGHNTLYWYLQNLGQGPELLIRYENEEAVDDSQLPKDRFSAERLKGVDSTLKIQPAELGDSAVYLCASSYAETGDNEQFFGPGTRLTVL.

The chain has TRBV3-1 (or the pseudogene TRBV3-2) and TRBJ2-7, with D maybe TRBD1 (6 bases). Trimming pared 4 bases from V and 5 bases from J, leaving 18 bases between. CDR1 LGHDT and CDR2 YNNKEL come from the germline V gene (reference sequence). This CDR3 comprises 15 residues. Here the CDR3 reads CASSLSTTGSNEQYF. DNA for the CDR3: TGTGCCAGCAGCCTTAGTACTACAGGGTCGAACGAGCAGTACTTC.

This chain links TRBV6-1 with TRBJ2-1; tentative D call: TRBD1 (7 bases). Looked up from germline, CDR1 is MNHNS and CDR2 is SASEGT. Deletions cut 3 bases from V and 9 bases from J, with 9 bases between. The CDR3 sequence is 12 residues long. The CDR3 DNA is TGTGCCAGCAGTGAGCAGGGGGGTGAGCAGTTCTTC. Translating gives CASSEQGGEQFF.

The chain employs TRBV9 and TRBJ1-1; maybe TRBD1 (5 bases). With 0 bases removed from V and 10 bases from J, the gap between germline ends came to 16 bases. The CDR3 runs to 14 residues. Germline-derived CDR1 and CDR2 are SGDLS and YYNGEE. CDR3 coding DNA: TGTGCCAGCAGCGTAGATCCGTTCGGAGGGACAGCTTTCTTT. Protein: CASSVDPFGGTAFF.

This chain uses TRBV7-3 with TRBJ1-1, with D perhaps matching TRBD1 (6 bases). This CDR3 has 14 residues. Per the germline V gene, CDR1 is SGHTA and CDR2 is FQGTGA. The V end lost 4 bases, the J end lost 3 bases, and 12 bases lay between the germline ends. The CDR3: CASSSHRDDTEAFF. DNA of the CDR3: TGTGCCAGCAGCTCCCACAGGGACGACACTGAAGCTTTCTTT.

The chain has TRBV29-1 and TRBJ2-5; the D gene is possibly TRBD1 (6 bases). CDR1 is SQVTM, CDR2 ANQGSEA, per germline. V was shortened by 7 bases and J by 5 bases, with 14 bases between the two germline ends. The CDR3 loop spans 12 amino acids. CDR3 DNA: TGCAGCGCCCAAAGGGGGTTCGAGACCCAGTACTTC. This gives the protein CSAQRGFETQYF. Full variable domain (missing parts from reference TRBV29-1 and TRBJ2-5): SAVISQKPSRDICQRGTSLTIQCQVDSQVTMMFWYRQQPGQSLTLIATANQGSEATYESGFVIDKFPISRPNLTFSTLTVSNMSPEDSSIYLCSAQRGFETQYFGPGTRLLVL.

DNA for the CDR3: TGTGCCAGTAGTATAGACGGTTCGAACTATGGCTACACCTTC. Encoded protein: CASSIDGSNYGYTF. This chain joins TRBV19 and TRBJ1-2, with D uncertain. Trimming left V 0 bases short and J 2 bases short, with 7 bases between. The CDR3 runs 14 residues. Per the germline V gene, CDR1 is LNHDA and CDR2 is SQIVND (reference sequence).